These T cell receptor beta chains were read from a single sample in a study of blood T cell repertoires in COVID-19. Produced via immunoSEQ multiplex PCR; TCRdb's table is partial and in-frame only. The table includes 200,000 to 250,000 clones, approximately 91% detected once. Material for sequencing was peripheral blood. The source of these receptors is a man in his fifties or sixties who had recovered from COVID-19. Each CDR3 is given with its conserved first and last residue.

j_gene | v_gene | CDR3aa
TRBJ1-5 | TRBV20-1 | CSARPGQPQHF
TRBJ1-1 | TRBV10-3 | CAISAGVGEAFF
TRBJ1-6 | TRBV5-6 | CASSLGDMLNSYNSPLHF
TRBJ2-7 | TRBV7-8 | CASSLARTSTYEQYF
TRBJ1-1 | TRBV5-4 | CASRYGQGIGNTEAFF
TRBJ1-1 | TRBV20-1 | CSASGRDSFEAFF
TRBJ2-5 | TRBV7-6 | CASSKRGLGGQETQYF
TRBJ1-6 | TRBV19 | CASNPGQGYNSPLHF
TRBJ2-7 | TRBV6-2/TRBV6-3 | CASSPGGVGASYEQYF
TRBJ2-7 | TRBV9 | CASSVGGQGNFEQYF
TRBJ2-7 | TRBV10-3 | CAIREPGQGAYEQYF
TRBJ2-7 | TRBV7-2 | CASSLVLAGYEQYF
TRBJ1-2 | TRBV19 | CASSGHASVAMIYGYTF
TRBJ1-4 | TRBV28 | CASSSPGGTEEKLFF
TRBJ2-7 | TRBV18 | CASSWDRAYEQYF
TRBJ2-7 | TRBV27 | CASSLSPQRLTPNYEQYF
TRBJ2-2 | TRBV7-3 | CASSLNSGPEELFF
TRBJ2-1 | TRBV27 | CASRSPQRGKNEQFF
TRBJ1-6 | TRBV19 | CASSITGANSPLHF
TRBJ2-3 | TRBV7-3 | CASSFRLAGRDTQYF
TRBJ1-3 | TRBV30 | CAWSGRTGAFSGNTIYF
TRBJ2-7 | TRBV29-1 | CSVGGGQGSYEQYF
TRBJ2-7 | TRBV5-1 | CASSPGLARYEQYF
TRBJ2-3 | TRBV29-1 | CSGERGTAQYF
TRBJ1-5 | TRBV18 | CASSPLAGDQPQHF
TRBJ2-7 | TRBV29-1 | CSVVGQGYEQYF
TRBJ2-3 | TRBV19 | CASSLPRSTDTQYF
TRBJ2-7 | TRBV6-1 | CASSEHGLAGSYEQYF
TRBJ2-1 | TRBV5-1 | CASPSKLTPPPSGYNEQFF
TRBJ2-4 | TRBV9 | CASSFGLAKNIQYF
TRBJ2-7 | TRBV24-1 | CATSDLTGESSEQYF
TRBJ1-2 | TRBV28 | CASSVGDRSGNYGYTF
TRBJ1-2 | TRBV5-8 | CASSGRTQSNYGYTF
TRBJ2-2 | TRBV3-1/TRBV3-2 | CASSQASGMYTGELFF
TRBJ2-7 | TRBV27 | CASSSRQDNYEQYF
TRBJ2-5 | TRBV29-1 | CSVRDRGPQETQYF
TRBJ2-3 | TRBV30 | CAWSPYGELRTDTQYF
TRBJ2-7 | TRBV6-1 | CASSEPRRVPFYEQYF
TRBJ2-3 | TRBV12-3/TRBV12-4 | CASSLRGDTQYF
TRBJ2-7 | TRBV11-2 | CASSEGRLAGFYEQYF
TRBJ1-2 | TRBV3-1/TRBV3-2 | CASRYRDGYTF
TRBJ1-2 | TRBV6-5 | CATEPTNGYGYTF
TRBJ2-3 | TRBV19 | CASSSDSSTDTQYF
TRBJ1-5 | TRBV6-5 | CASSYRTGVNQPQHF
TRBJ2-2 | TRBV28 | CSSRTTSLNTGELFF
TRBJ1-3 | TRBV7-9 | CASSRPQGTIGNTIYF
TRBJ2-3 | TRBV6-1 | CASSEQVVGPDTQYF